This T cell receptor (beta chain) was retrieved from a study of T-cell memory formation after mild COVID-19. Study-level findings and limits: Some responding clones appeared in pre-infection memory, suggesting cross-reactive memory joined. Clones that contracted clustered mainly in CM and EM if CD4+ and in EMRA if CD8+. While clones contracting from day 15 to 85 were balanced between CD4 and CD8, later expanders leaned CD4+.

This clonotype was observed a few times. The antigen remains undetermined. Germline assignment: CDR1 DFQATT and CDR2 SNEGSKA (reference sequence). The V end lost 6 bases, the J end lost 2 bases, and 19 bases lay between the germline ends. The CDR3 totals 15 residues. Via MiXCR, TCRdb re-called the 5' RACE reads, giving one row per CDR3 protein. The sample lists 450,000 to 650,000 distinct CDR3 sequences, less than 25% occurring once. The chain joins TRBV20-1 to TRBJ2-5, with D perhaps matching TRBD2 (6 bases). Sequencing was done on a sample of PBMCs or a T cell subset sorted from them (not recorded which). The origin of this receptor is an adult woman who had mild COVID-19 (a few samples of this study predate the infection). Cell type and time point are not known. CDR3 sequence (DNA): TGCAGTGCACTGAGTAGCGGAAGCGTTCAAGAGACCCAGTACTTC. Translated, it gives CSALSSGSVQETQYF.